This T cell receptor (beta chain) emerged from a study of blood T cell repertoires in COVID-19. Study background: Whether acute or convalescent, the COVID-19 samples came from the United States, Italy and Spain. T cells, B-cell-depleted T cells, or PBMCs provided the cDNA or gDNA that served as material.

Clones were sequenced by immunoSEQ multiplex PCR, and TCRdb holds only the in-frame ones, with some missing. The table includes 35,000 to 40,000 clones, 90% detected once. Trimming took 3 bases from V and 5 from J; bases not matched to a gene: 7. Germline lookup yields CDR1 DFQATT and CDR2 SNEGSKA (reference sequence). CDR3 size: 15 residues. The TCR comes from a man between 60 and 70 years old with active or convalescent COVID-19. The sequenced material came from peripheral blood. The chain combines TRBV20-1 with TRBJ2-5; TRBD2 aligns across 12 bases. The CDR3 nucleotides are TGCAGTGCTAGTGGGCTAGCGGGAGGGGGGGAGACCCAGTACTTC. This encodes CSASGLAGGGETQYF.